This section outlines one T cell receptor (beta chain) sequence together with its context. Assay used: immunoSEQ multiplex PCR; TCRdb lists only in-frame clones, some missing. The data show some 720,000 clones, with approximately 88% seen just once and about 0.01% held by the top ten. The data are from a study of shared T cell receptors in the human thymus. CDR3 length: 13 residues. Germline assignment: CDR1 SQVTM and CDR2 ANQGSEA. Trimming took 5 bases from V and 10 from J; bases not matched to a gene: 12. These data were also reused for a study on human thymus T cells.

The sequencing sample was made of thymocytes. This clonotype was sampled from a boy younger than two with a congenital heart defect. The chain carries TRBV29-1 and TRBJ2-3; TRBD1 aligns across 7 bases. In nucleotides, the CDR3 is TGCAGCGTTCCTGACAGGGCAATCGGTCCGCAGTATTTT. Translation: CSVPDRAIGPQYF.